This T cell receptor beta chain is drawn from a study of CD8 T cells in ankylosing spondylitis. Study observations and caveats: The authors found the disease-linked clones to be CD8+ and relatively rare in peripheral blood. Roughly 8 highly homologous variants formed a TCR beta motif that appeared characteristic of ankylosing spondylitis blood.

The germline V gene encodes CDR1 MNHEY and CDR2 SMNVEV (reference sequence). The CDR3 is 15 residues long. V shed 0 bases and J 3 bases; nucleotides not matched to a gene: 3. As to this clonotype: The antigen remains undetermined.

TCRdb re-analysed the 5' RACE reads in MiXCR, keeping a single row per CDR3 protein. The table shows 500,000 to 550,000 distinct CDR3 sequences, with over 9.5% occurring only once. The clonotype originates from a male donor with ankylosing spondylitis. Sequencing input: blood, either unsorted or a sorted T cell fraction (not recorded which). This chain uses TRBV27 with TRBJ1-2; 8 bases align to TRBD1. CDR3 protein: CASSLSPDRDYGYTF. CDR3 nucleotides: TGTGCCAGCAGTTTATCCCCGGACAGGGACTATGGCTACACCTTC.